In its sample, the clone carrying this TCR beta chain was seen many times. Antigen: not known. The sample belongs to a study of CD8+CD57+ T cells in acquired aplastic anemia. Study-level background: Sorted CD4+ and CD8+ cells yielded DNA averaging around 3.2 ug.

Regarding the study as a whole: Patients and controls were found to share twenty-nine CD8+ CDR3 sequences.

Germline V gene sequence: CDR1 SGHTA, CDR2 FQGNSA. CDR3 size: 13 residues. The V end was cut by 6 bases, the J end by 3 bases, with 8 bases between. Patients chosen for sequencing had shown CD8+CD57+ cell expansion by flow cytometry. Severe acquired aplastic anemia was diagnosed in all patients. Patients were treatment-naive when blood was sampled. Researchers used genomic DNA as the template to profile TCR beta VDJ and CDR3. TCRdb processed the reads anew with MiXCR; each CDR3 protein has one entry. The sample lists 150,000 or so distinct CDR3 sequences; 45% to 50% were seen once. The rearrangement uses TRBV7-2 and TRBJ2-2; D perhaps matches TRBD2 (5 bases). This TCR came from a human donor with aplastic anemia. The sequencing sample was made of sorted CD4+, CD8+, or CD8+CD57+ T cells (not recorded which) from PBMCs. This chain's CDR3 is CASSPADTGELFF. The CDR3 DNA follows: TGTGCCAGCAGTCCAGCGGACACCGGGGAGCTGTTTTTT.